These T cell receptor beta chains were read from a single sample in a study of T-cell reconstitution after alpha-beta-depleted transplantation in children. TCRdb recomputed calls from the PCR reads with MiXCR, one row per CDR3 protein. This sample has almost 600,000 distinct CDR3 sequences, with about a quarter found just once. Sequences were derived from PBMCs, sampled before TCRalphabeta/CD19-depleted stem cell transplant. The receptor set was obtained from a boy under two years old with Wiskott-Aldrich syndrome, due to receive a stem cell transplant. The CDR3 runs from the conserved cysteine through the conserved F or W. Each record gives: V gene, clone size, D gene, J gene, CDR3 protein, CDR3 DNA. D genes are given only for firm matches. Expanded clones are given a class, and other clones once, few, many or no size at all.

V gene: TRBV5-1
clone size: .
D gene: .
J gene: TRBJ1-6
CDR3 protein: CASRQDYNSPLHF
CDR3 DNA: TGCGCCAGCCGGCAGGATTATAATTCACCCCTCCACTTT

V gene: TRBV11-2
clone size: .
D gene: .
J gene: TRBJ2-7
CDR3 protein: CASSLDGPRLSEQYF
CDR3 DNA: TGTGCCAGCAGCTTAGATGGCCCCCGGCTAAGCGAGCAGTACTTC

V gene: TRBV20-1
clone size: .
D gene: .
J gene: TRBJ2-1
CDR3 protein: CSAIRTVSSYNEQFF
CDR3 DNA: TGCAGTGCTATAAGGACCGTTAGCTCCTACAATGAGCAGTTCTTC

V gene: TRBV20-1
clone size: .
D gene: TRBD1
J gene: TRBJ2-5
CDR3 protein: CSASTTGGLETQYF
CDR3 DNA: TGCAGTGCTAGTACGACAGGGGGCCTGGAGACCCAGTACTTC

V gene: TRBV5-1
clone size: .
D gene: .
J gene: TRBJ2-1
CDR3 protein: CASSLGFFRSEQFF
CDR3 DNA: TGCGCCAGCAGCTTGGGGTTCTTTCGTAGTGAGCAGTTCTTC

V gene: TRBV10-2
clone size: .
D gene: .
J gene: TRBJ2-1
CDR3 protein: CASGKGSYNEQFF
CDR3 DNA: TGCGCCAGCGGAAAGGGCTCCTACAATGAGCAGTTCTTC

V gene: TRBV27
clone size: .
D gene: TRBD1
J gene: TRBJ2-3
CDR3 protein: CASGKRDRARYNTQYF
CDR3 DNA: TGTGCCAGCGGGAAGAGGGACAGGGCGCGATATAATACGCAGTATTTT

V gene: TRBV7-2
clone size: few
D gene: .
J gene: TRBJ2-7
CDR3 protein: CASSLTRVAYEQYF
CDR3 DNA: TGTGCCAGCAGCCTCACGCGGGTAGCCTACGAGCAGTACTTC

V gene: TRBV6-2/TRBV6-3
clone size: .
D gene: TRBD2
J gene: TRBJ2-5
CDR3 protein: CASSYSGGASGSRAQETQYF
CDR3 DNA: TGTGCCAGCAGTTACTCAGGGGGGGCTAGCGGGAGTCGGGCCCAAGAGACCCAGTACTTC

V gene: TRBV4-2
clone size: .
D gene: TRBD2
J gene: TRBJ2-5
CDR3 protein: CASIPAGTSGRAFFYETQYF
CDR3 DNA: TGTGCCAGCATCCCGGCCGGGACTAGCGGGAGGGCCTTTTTCTACGAGACCCAGTACTTC

V gene: TRBV5-1
clone size: .
D gene: .
J gene: TRBJ2-1
CDR3 protein: CASSLGEGLSSYNEQFF
CDR3 DNA: TGCGCCAGCAGCTTGGGTGAGGGCTTAAGCTCCTACAATGAGCAGTTCTTC

V gene: TRBV11-2
clone size: .
D gene: .
J gene: TRBJ1-2
CDR3 protein: CASSLGRQGKGYGYTF
CDR3 DNA: TGTGCCAGCAGCTTAGGACGGCAGGGAAAGGGCTATGGCTACACCTTC

V gene: TRBV5-1
clone size: .
D gene: .
J gene: TRBJ1-1
CDR3 protein: CASSSGGEAFF
CDR3 DNA: TGCGCCAGCAGCTCGGGAGGGGAAGCTTTCTTT

V gene: TRBV5-1
clone size: .
D gene: TRBD2
J gene: TRBJ2-1
CDR3 protein: CASSSVAGGLKNEQFF
CDR3 DNA: TGCGCCAGCAGCTCGGTGGCGGGAGGGTTAAAAAATGAGCAGTTCTTC

V gene: TRBV7-9
clone size: .
D gene: .
J gene: TRBJ2-3
CDR3 protein: CASSPSGYSTDTQYF
CDR3 DNA: TGTGCCAGCAGCCCGAGCGGCTACTCCACAGATACGCAGTATTTT

V gene: TRBV24-1
clone size: .
D gene: TRBD1
J gene: TRBJ2-1
CDR3 protein: CATSERDRLYNEQFF
CDR3 DNA: TGTGCCACCAGTGAAAGGGACAGACTATACAATGAGCAGTTCTTC

V gene: TRBV5-1
clone size: .
D gene: .
J gene: TRBJ1-1
CDR3 protein: CASSSSNPRTEAFF
CDR3 DNA: TGCGCCAGCAGCTCGAGCAACCCGAGGACTGAAGCTTTCTTT

V gene: TRBV10-3
clone size: .
D gene: .
J gene: TRBJ2-1
CDR3 protein: CAITPTPDRNEQFF
CDR3 DNA: TGTGCCATCACTCCTACCCCGGATAGGAATGAGCAGTTCTTC

V gene: TRBV15
clone size: .
D gene: .
J gene: TRBJ2-3
CDR3 protein: CATSRRTSTDTQYF
CDR3 DNA: TGTGCCACCAGCAGGCGCACAAGCACAGATACGCAGTATTTT

V gene: TRBV4-1
clone size: .
D gene: .
J gene: TRBJ2-2
CDR3 protein: CASSQDRSAQGTGELFF
CDR3 DNA: TGCGCCAGCAGCCAAGATAGGTCTGCCCAGGGCACCGGGGAGCTGTTTTTT

V gene: TRBV5-5
clone size: .
D gene: .
J gene: TRBJ2-5
CDR3 protein: CASTEPQDHPAQYF
CDR3 DNA: TGTGCCAGCACCGAACCCCAGGACCACCCAGCCCAGTACTTC

V gene: TRBV20-1
clone size: .
D gene: .
J gene: TRBJ2-5
CDR3 protein: CCARDRFQGTQETQYF
CDR3 DNA: TGCTGTGCTAGAGATCGTTTTCAGGGAACACAAGAGACCCAGTACTTC

V gene: TRBV7-9
clone size: few
D gene: .
J gene: TRBJ2-3
CDR3 protein: CASSLTGLREYF
CDR3 DNA: TGTGCCAGCAGCTTAACAGGATTAAGGGAGTATTTT

V gene: TRBV4-2
clone size: few
D gene: TRBD2
J gene: TRBJ2-7
CDR3 protein: CASSQDLAGGIYEQYF
CDR3 DNA: TGTGCCAGCAGCCAAGATCTAGCGGGAGGTATCTACGAGCAGTACTTC

V gene: TRBV28
clone size: few
D gene: .
J gene: TRBJ1-6
CDR3 protein: CASTGAGSPLHF
CDR3 DNA: TGTGCCAGCACAGGGGCCGGCTCACCCCTCCACTTT

V gene: TRBV6-5
clone size: .
D gene: TRBD1
J gene: TRBJ1-2
CDR3 protein: CASSYAGGALGYTF
CDR3 DNA: TGTGCCAGCAGTTACGCAGGGGGCGCCCTCGGCTACACCTTC

V gene: TRBV5-6
clone size: .
D gene: .
J gene: TRBJ1-2
CDR3 protein: CASSSSRQILYGYTF
CDR3 DNA: TGTGCCAGCAGCTCGAGTCGACAGATCCTATATGGCTACACCTTC

V gene: TRBV20-1
clone size: .
D gene: TRBD2
J gene: TRBJ2-2
CDR3 protein: CSARERLAGKNTGELFF
CDR3 DNA: TGCAGTGCTAGAGAAAGACTAGCGGGCAAGAACACCGGGGAGCTGTTTTTT

V gene: TRBV18
clone size: .
D gene: .
J gene: TRBJ2-1
CDR3 protein: CASSPPTRTDEQFF
CDR3 DNA: TGTGCCAGCTCACCACCTACTAGGACCGATGAGCAGTTCTTC

V gene: TRBV27
clone size: .
D gene: TRBD1
J gene: TRBJ1-6
CDR3 protein: CASSFQTGTGFSPLHF
CDR3 DNA: TGTGCCAGCAGCTTTCAGACCGGGACAGGGTTCTCACCCCTCCACTTT

V gene: TRBV28
clone size: few
D gene: .
J gene: TRBJ2-5
CDR3 protein: CASGVGIETQYF
CDR3 DNA: TGTGCCAGCGGGGTCGGCATAGAGACCCAGTACTTC

V gene: TRBV28
clone size: .
D gene: TRBD1
J gene: TRBJ2-7
CDR3 protein: CASSQDRVEYEQYF
CDR3 DNA: TGTGCCAGCAGTCAAGACAGGGTTGAATACGAGCAGTACTTC

V gene: TRBV20-1
clone size: .
D gene: .
J gene: TRBJ1-6
CDR3 protein: CSARDMANSYNSPLHF
CDR3 DNA: TGCAGTGCTAGAGATATGGCCAACTCCTATAATTCACCCCTCCACTTT

V gene: TRBV18
clone size: .
D gene: TRBD2
J gene: TRBJ2-3
CDR3 protein: CASTPGGQGTDTQYF
CDR3 DNA: TGTGCCAGCACCCCGGGGGGGCAAGGCACAGATACGCAGTATTTT

V gene: TRBV12-3/TRBV12-4
clone size: .
D gene: .
J gene: TRBJ2-1
CDR3 protein: CASSFFVLAGDEQFF
CDR3 DNA: TGTGCCAGCAGTTTTTTTGTCCTAGCAGGGGATGAGCAGTTCTTC

V gene: TRBV18
clone size: few
D gene: .
J gene: TRBJ2-3
CDR3 protein: CASSPPTTRGTQYF
CDR3 DNA: TGTGCCAGCTCACCACCGACCACGCGGGGTACGCAGTATTTT

V gene: TRBV5-1
clone size: .
D gene: TRBD2
J gene: TRBJ2-1
CDR3 protein: CASSTLDRREGIQQFF
CDR3 DNA: TGCGCCAGCAGCACCCTTGACCGGCGGGAGGGGATACAGCAGTTCTTC

V gene: TRBV5-6
clone size: .
D gene: .
J gene: TRBJ2-7
CDR3 protein: CASSLKIVYEQYF
CDR3 DNA: TGTGCCAGCAGCTTGAAAATAGTCTACGAGCAGTACTTC

V gene: TRBV5-6
clone size: .
D gene: .
J gene: TRBJ2-5
CDR3 protein: CASSSIDGLQETQYF
CDR3 DNA: TGTGCCAGCAGCTCTATTGACGGCCTCCAAGAGACCCAGTACTTC

V gene: TRBV7-8
clone size: few
D gene: .
J gene: TRBJ1-3
CDR3 protein: CASSVSQVSGNTIYF
CDR3 DNA: TGTGCCAGCAGTGTCTCGCAAGTCTCTGGAAACACCATATATTTT

V gene: TRBV29-1
clone size: .
D gene: TRBD2
J gene: TRBJ2-5
CDR3 protein: CSVEDPSGRGETQYF
CDR3 DNA: TGCAGCGTTGAAGATCCTAGCGGGAGAGGAGAGACCCAGTACTTC

V gene: TRBV20-1
clone size: .
D gene: .
J gene: TRBJ2-1
CDR3 protein: CSARGVRIAWDEQFF
CDR3 DNA: TGCAGTGCTAGAGGAGTCAGGATCGCTTGGGATGAGCAGTTCTTC

V gene: TRBV11-1
clone size: .
D gene: .
J gene: TRBJ1-1
CDR3 protein: CASSPHFRRMNTEAFF
CDR3 DNA: TGTGCCAGCAGCCCACACTTCAGGAGAATGAACACTGAAGCTTTCTTT

V gene: TRBV10-3
clone size: .
D gene: .
J gene: TRBJ1-1
CDR3 protein: CAISESTGANTEAFF
CDR3 DNA: TGTGCCATCAGTGAGTCCACGGGGGCGAACACTGAAGCTTTCTTT